This TCR beta chain was identified in a study of siplizumab effects on memory and regulatory T cells. Study-level results: Alloreactive sequences whose origin lay in unstimulated CD4+ memory cells were significantly reduced by siplizumab. Relative to controls at roughly 28%, mappable alloreactive CD4+ clones exhibited a mean Treg-derived proportion of under 75% with siplizumab. Just a small share of alloreactive clones was traced back to unstimulated subsets.

Each sample yielded around 9.6 x 10^4 assayed TCR templates. Repertoires were generated with immunoSEQ multiplex PCR, while TCRdb's copy carries only in-frame clones and drops some. The sample has around 72,000 clones, roughly nine tenths seen once; the top ten hold approximately 30%. Trimming cost V 1 base and J 7 bases, with 13 bases left between them. The CDR3 totals 14 residues. The germline V gene has CDR1 GTSNPN and CDR2 SVGIG (reference sequence). Worth noting for this clone: Its matching antigen is unknown.

This TCR derives from a human donor in good health. V gene TRBV30 combines with J gene TRBJ2-2; D remains unclear. Sequencing was carried out using CD8+ T cells sorted from blood. The chain's CDR3 is CAWSATRVNGELFF. The DNA of the CDR3 is TGTGCCTGGAGTGCAACGAGAGTGAACGGGGAGCTGTTTTTT. Variable domain in full (rest from reference TRBV30 and TRBJ2-2): SQTIHQWPATLVQPVGSPLSLECTVEGTSNPNLYWYRQAAGRGLQLLFYSVGIGQISSEVPQNLSASRPQDRQFILSSKKLLLSDSGFYLCAWSATRVNGELFFGEGSRLTVL.